The TCR beta chain described here comes from a study of blood T cell repertoires in COVID-19. Produced via immunoSEQ multiplex PCR; TCRdb's table is partial and in-frame only. Of about 210,000 clones listed, roughly nine tenths were seen once; the top ten hold 6.5% to 9.5%. Participants spanned ages about 18 to 90 years and resided in roughly 22 US areas. All recovered Cohort 3 donors got two negative PCRs, got clearance, or saw symptom resolution. With 1 base clipped from V and 5 bases from J, the junction kept 7 bases outside the gene matches. There are 16 residues in the CDR3. Germline V gene data show CDR1 as SGHVS and CDR2 as FQNEAQ.

The sample consisted of PBMCs or T cells enriched from blood (not recorded which). This sequence originates from a woman in her late teens or twenties who had recovered from COVID-19. The chain links TRBV7-8 to TRBJ2-1; 8 nucleotides match TRBD2. The CDR3 here is CASSLVLSGGNNEQFF. The CDR3, as DNA: TGTGCCAGCAGCTTAGTATTATCGGGGGGGAACAATGAGCAGTTCTTC.